This entry describes one T cell receptor beta chain. PCR was performed a second time for roughly 7 to 12 cycles using a sample-barcoded 5' primer and a J-beta primer mix. All cDNA molecules were each tagged by a template-switch adaptor with 12 random nucleotides. TCRdb itself ran the 5' RACE reads through MiXCR, one entry per CDR3 protein. The sample includes about 640,000 distinct CDR3 sequences, around three fifths of them seen just once. This specimen belongs to a study of blood T cells in healthy people across ages. Background on the study: With template switching, about one barcoded beta molecule was captured per two T cells.

Donors gave roughly 10 milliliters of peripheral blood apiece. A minimum of 7 million PBMCs was isolated per sample. Per germline, CDR1 LGHDT and CDR2 YNNKEL (reference sequence). The trim removed 0 bases at V and 7 bases at J, leaving 6 bases unmatched. The CDR3 runs 15 residues. The sequenced sample was blood. This chain uses TRBV3-1 with TRBJ1-2, with 9 positions matching TRBD1. The clonotype was recovered from a man aged 60 to 75 in good health. CDR3 loop: CASSQDWTGAAGYTF. In DNA, the CDR3 is TGTGCCAGCAGCCAAGATTGGACAGGGGCTGCTGGCTACACCTTC.